The 17 T cell receptor beta chains below all came from one sample that was sequenced in a study of OX40 agonist ivuxolimab in advanced cancers. TCRdb keeps only in-frame clones here, not all; method: immunoSEQ multiplex PCR. The table records 70,000 to 85,000 clones, 94% of them present only once. The sample was CD4+ or CD8+ T cells sorted from blood, taken in a trial of the OX40 agonist ivuxolimab. The source is an adult with an advanced solid tumor such as melanoma, head and neck, liver or kidney cancer.

The V and J genes are TRBV4-1 and TRBJ2-6, with D tentatively TRBD1 (5 bases). This CDR3 spans 19 amino acids. Germline CDR1 reads MGHRA; CDR2 reads YSYEKL. Trimming pared 3 bases from V and 0 bases from J, leaving 18 bases between. CDR3 in amino acids: CASSHSTERSYSGANVLTF. CDR3 nucleotides: TGCGCCAGCAGCCATTCGACAGAAAGATCGTACTCTGGGGCCAACGTCCTGACTTTC.

This clone was seen only once. The chain links TRBV5-1 to TRBJ2-1; 16 positions match TRBD2. Looked up from germline, CDR1 is SGHRS and CDR2 is YFSETQ. The CDR3 runs to 18 residues. Trimming cost V 4 bases and J 1 base; bases outside gene matches: 5. CDR3 amino acids: CASSRGLAGGGSYNEQFF. The CDR3 nucleotides are TGCGCCAGCAGCCGGGGACTAGCGGGAGGGGGTTCCTACAATGAGCAGTTCTTC.

The CDR3 region is CASSLAAGLWYEQYF. The CDR3 nucleotides read TGTGCCAGCAGCTTAGCGGCGGGACTTTGGTACGAGCAGTACTTC. The chain employs TRBV7-2 and TRBJ2-7; D may be TRBD2 (6 bases). Germline CDR1 SGHTA, CDR2 FQGNSA. This CDR3 has 15 residues. V shed 0 bases and J shed 4 bases, with 13 bases lying between them.

J is TRBJ2-7 and V is TRBV7-9; 8 bases agree with TRBD2. Looked up from germline, CDR1 is SEHNR and CDR2 is FQNEAQ (reference sequence). The length of the CDR3 is 14 residues. Germline trimming cut 7 bases from V and 1 base from J; bases unmatched to any gene: 6. CDR3 amino acids: CASTYTSGSYEQYF. As DNA, the CDR3 is TGTGCCAGCACCTACACTAGCGGTTCCTACGAGCAGTACTTC.

This rearrangement joins TRBV7-8 to TRBJ2-3; D gene uncertain. The CDR3 is 17 amino acids. CDR1 is SGHVS and CDR2 is FQNEAQ in the germline V gene. Trimming shortened V by 2 bases and J by 0 bases, and 15 bases separated the two germline ends. CDR3 bases: TGTGCCAGCAGCTTACCCCCCGTCTCCCAAAGCACAGATACGCAGTATTTT. It yields the protein CASSLPPVSQSTDTQYF. Full variable domain (outside the CDR3, taken from reference TRBV7-8 and TRBJ2-3): GAGVSQSPRYKVAKRGQDVALRCDPISGHVSLFWYQQALGQGPEFLTYFQNEAQLDKSGLPSDRFFAERPEGSVSTLKIQRTQQEDSAVYLCASSLPPVSQSTDTQYFGPGTRLTVL.

The rearrangement uses TRBV4-3 and TRBJ2-7; D is perhaps TRBD1 or TRBD2 (6 bases each). This CDR3 spans 14 amino acids. Trimming left V 0 bases short and J 6 bases short, with 12 bases between. Germline CDR1 and CDR2: LGHNA and YSLEER. Written as DNA, the CDR3 is TGCGCCAGCAGCCAAGATCTTTCGGGGGCCGAGCAGTACTTC. Encoded protein: CASSQDLSGAEQYF.

The V and J genes are TRBV27 and TRBJ1-4, with D unresolved. With 2 bases removed from V and 4 bases from J, the gap between germline ends came to 5 bases. Germline loops: CDR1 MNHEY, CDR2 SMNVEV (reference sequence). The length of the CDR3 is 13 residues. The CDR3 loop reads CASSLPGNEKLFF. As DNA, the CDR3 is TGTGCCAGCAGTTTACCCGGTAATGAAAAACTGTTTTTT.

The chain is built from TRBV7-8 and TRBJ2-7, with 9 positions matching TRBD1. The CDR3 contains 15 residues. Germline V lookup: CDR1 SGHVS, CDR2 FQNEAQ. V gave up 1 base and J gave up 4 bases; unmatched junction bases: 5. The DNA for the CDR3 is TGTGCCAGCAGCTTAGGGACAGGGGCGAGGTACGAGCAGTACTTC. It translates to CASSLGTGARYEQYF.

CDR3: CASSWINQPQHF. CDR3 coding DNA: TGTGCCAGCAGTTGGATCAATCAGCCCCAGCATTTT. The chain recombines TRBV27 with TRBJ1-5; D uncertain. Germline CDR1 is MNHEY and CDR2 is SMNVEV (reference sequence). The CDR3 sequence is 12 residues long. Between the trimmed V and J ends, which lost 4 bases and 3 bases, there was a span of 4 bases.

This chain links TRBV4-3 with TRBJ2-3, with a tentative D call TRBD2 (6 bases). Germline CDR1 is LGHNA and CDR2 is YSLEER. Deletions cut 2 bases from V and 0 bases from J, with 9 bases between. The CDR3 is 15 residues long. The CDR3 here is CASSQLAPSTDTQYF. CDR3 bases: TGCGCCAGCAGCCAACTAGCGCCTAGCACAGATACGCAGTATTTT.

This sequence joins TRBV4-3 and TRBJ1-4; D may be TRBD1 (6 bases). This CDR3 comprises 16 residues. Trimming pared 0 bases from V and 8 bases from J, leaving 16 bases between. Looked up from germline, CDR1 is LGHNA and CDR2 is YSLEER. The CDR3 DNA reads as TGCGCCAGCAGCCAAGATCGGGGCAGGGGAGGCGAAAAACTGTTTTTT. As protein: CASSQDRGRGGEKLFF.

This sequence joins TRBV27 and TRBJ1-2; weak D call: TRBD1 (6 bases). The CDR3 sequence is 17 residues long. Germline V CDR1 and CDR2: MNHEY, SMNVEV (reference sequence). V was pared by 2 bases and J by 8 bases, with 24 bases between. The CDR3 sequence is CASSLSPAGAGVWGYTF. DNA of the CDR3: TGTGCCAGCAGTTTAAGCCCCGCGGGGGCTGGGGTATGGGGCTACACCTTC.

This clone was observed a single time. The V call is TRBV13, the J call TRBJ1-2; 8 nucleotides match TRBD1. This CDR3 region has 16 residues. Germline CDR1 PRHDT, CDR2 FYEKMQ (reference sequence). J was trimmed by 4 bases and V by 3 bases; bases with no gene match: 10. In DNA form, the CDR3 reads TGTGCCAGCAGCTTCGTATGGCAGGGGGCCGTCTATGGCTACACCTTC. This gives the protein CASSFVWQGAVYGYTF.

V and J are TRBV7-9 and TRBJ1-1; no reliable D call. Trimming shortened V by 4 bases and J by 0 bases, and 9 bases separated the two germline ends. The CDR3 totals 14 residues. Germline V gene sequence: CDR1 SEHNR, CDR2 FQNEAQ (reference sequence). CDR3 nucleotide sequence: TGTGCCAGCAGCTCCGTAGGAGTGAACACTGAAGCTTTCTTT. It translates to CASSSVGVNTEAFF.

This rearrangement joins TRBV6-5 to TRBJ2-5; a possible D gene is TRBD1 (5 bases). The CDR3 is 15 residues long. Germline values: CDR1 MNHEY, CDR2 SVGAGI. Trimming shortened V by 0 bases and J by 4 bases, and 12 bases separated the two germline ends. The CDR3 DNA reads TGTGCCAGCAGTTACTCCCCAGGGTCTGGAGAGACCCAGTACTTC. Protein: CASSYSPGSGETQYF.

The gene calls are TRBV14 and TRBJ1-2; D remains unclear. The CDR3 spans 16 residues. CDR1 SGHDN and CDR2 FVKESK come from the germline V gene. Deletions cut 1 base from V and 1 base from J, with 13 bases between. The CDR3 sequence: CASSQVWSYVNYGYTF. CDR3 sequence (DNA): TGTGCCAGCAGCCAAGTATGGTCATACGTTAACTATGGCTACACCTTC.

The chain carries TRBV27 and TRBJ1-2; 7 positions agree with TRBD1. The CDR3 length is 14 residues. Germline lookup yields CDR1 MNHEY and CDR2 SMNVEV (reference sequence). V shed 3 bases, J shed 4 bases, and the junction held 5 bases outside the gene matches. The CDR3 here is CASSFPTGFYGYTF. The CDR3, as DNA: TGTGCCAGCAGTTTTCCGACAGGGTTCTATGGCTACACCTTC.